This T cell receptor (beta chain) was documented in a study of blood T cell repertoires in COVID-19. Study overall: Samples of COVID-19 (acute and convalescent) were obtained from the United States, Italy and Spain.

Clones were read by immunoSEQ multiplex PCR, and TCRdb kept only the in-frame ones, dropping some. The top ten clones hold around 1.5% of a sample with fewer than 250,000 clones, approximately 86% of them seen once. Sequencing input: peripheral blood. This TCR came from a woman aged 55-70 years who had recovered from COVID-19.

This CDR3 reads CASSLLAGGAETQYF. The CDR3 DNA reads as TGTGCCAGCAGTTTATTAGCGGGGGGGGCAGAGACCCAGTACTTC. This chain connects TRBV27 to TRBJ2-5, with TRBD2 matching 11 bases. The ends lost 1 base at V and 4 bases at J; junction bases unmatched: 2. CDR1 and CDR2 from the germline V gene are MNHEY and SMNVEV (reference sequence). The CDR3 totals 15 residues.